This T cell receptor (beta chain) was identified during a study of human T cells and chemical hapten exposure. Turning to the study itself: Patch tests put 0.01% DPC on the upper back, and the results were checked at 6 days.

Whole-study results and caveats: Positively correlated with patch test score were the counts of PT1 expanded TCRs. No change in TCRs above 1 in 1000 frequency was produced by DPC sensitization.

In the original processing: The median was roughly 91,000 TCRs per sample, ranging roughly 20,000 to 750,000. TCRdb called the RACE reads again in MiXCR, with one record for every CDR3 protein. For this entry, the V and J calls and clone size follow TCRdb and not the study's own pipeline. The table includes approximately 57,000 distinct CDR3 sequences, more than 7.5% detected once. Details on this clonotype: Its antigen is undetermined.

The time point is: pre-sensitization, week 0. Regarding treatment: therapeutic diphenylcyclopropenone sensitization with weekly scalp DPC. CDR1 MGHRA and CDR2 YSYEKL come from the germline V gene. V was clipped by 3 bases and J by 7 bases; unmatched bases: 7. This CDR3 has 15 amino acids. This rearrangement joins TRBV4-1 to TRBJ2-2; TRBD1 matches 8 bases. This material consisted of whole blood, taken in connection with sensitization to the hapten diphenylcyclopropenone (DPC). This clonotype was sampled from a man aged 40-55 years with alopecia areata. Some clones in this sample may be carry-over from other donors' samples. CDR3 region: CASSHSTGEVGELFF. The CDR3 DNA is TGCGCCAGCAGCCACTCGACAGGGGAGGTCGGGGAGCTGTTTTTT.